This T cell receptor (beta chain) was sequenced in a study of cytomegalovirus exposure and HLA in healthy donors (dated by TCRdb to the late 2010s). Regarding the complete study: According to a later analysis, one platform produced both the 110 or so validation repertoires and the approximately 660 repertoires of the first cohort. The study aimed to test whether cataloging public T cell receptors could reveal signatures of past pathogen exposure. Besides the first cohort of around 670 subjects, a separate validation cohort made up of some 110 different subjects was used. To predict cytomegalovirus infection status, the study brought together high-throughput TCR immunosequencing, statistical association of individual TCRs with disease status, and machine learning. Results the study describes overall, beyond this receptor: A later analysis lacked HLA typing for the validation cohort, so it scored co-occurrence in that cohort across all 120 repertoires. In a later analysis, TCRs clustered in the first cohort were found to also tend to co-occur in the roughly 120 validation repertoires, with approximately 95% of cluster scores above 0. The study gave a list of roughly 150 TCR beta chains associated with cytomegalovirus. According to the authors, the approach could potentially be generalized to other disease states and immunological phenotypes. While some public TCRs were present in many individuals, most TCR sequences turned up only very rarely across donors. In vitro tests confirmed that a few of the cytomegalovirus-associated TCR beta chains recognize cytomegalovirus antigens. In both the original and validation cohorts, the classifier was reported to diagnose cytomegalovirus status with high specificity and sensitivity.

The receptor library was made with the immunoSEQ multiplex PCR assay. The authors processed their data as follows. A statistical classification framework was built for diagnosing cytomegalovirus status from the catalog of TCR beta chain sequences. As stored in TCRdb, this immuneACCESS dataset retains in-frame rearrangements with V and J assigned. A fraction of the clones does not appear; measured against another copy, unresolved V genes explain less than half of the discrepancy, and the remainder lacks a known reason. V, J and clone size are those of that table, while D and trimming were read from the DNA. Across this sample there are 99,000 or so clones, with more than 85% seen only once. Roughly 4% of the sample rests with the top ten. About this clone: Its cognate antigen has yet to be identified. Per-nucleotide qualities are absent, and no much larger clonotype sits a single base away.

Donors formed part of the validation cohort, which comprised over a hundred subjects and was distinct from the first cohort of 550 to 850 subjects. Deletion took 7 bases off V and 1 base off J, with a span of 15 bases between the germline ends. The germline V gene specifies SNHLY as CDR1 and FYNNEI as CDR2. The CDR3 covers 15 residues, taking in both the cysteine and the phenylalanine. Only the CDR3 DNA is retained, 45 bases long and in frame from the first base. Recombination joined TRBV2 with TRBJ2-3; the D gene is possibly TRBD1, with 6 bases matching. The TCR comes from a woman between 18 and 29 years old in good health and CMV-seropositive. The sample consisted of PBMCs. The CDR3 is CASTIQGRGTDTQYF. DNA sequence: TGTGCCAGCACCATACAGGGACGGGGCACAGATACGCAGTATTTT.